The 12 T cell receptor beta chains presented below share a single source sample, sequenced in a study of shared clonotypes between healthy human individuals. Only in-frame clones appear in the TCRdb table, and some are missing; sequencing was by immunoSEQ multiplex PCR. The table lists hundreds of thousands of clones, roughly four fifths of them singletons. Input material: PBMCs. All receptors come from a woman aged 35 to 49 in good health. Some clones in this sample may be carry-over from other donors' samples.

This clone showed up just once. In DNA, the CDR3 is TGTGCCAGCAGTGAATTGAGGGGGCGTCTAGGACAGCCCCAGCATTTT. It codes for CASSELRGRLGQPQHF. The V gene is TRBV6-1, the J gene TRBJ1-5; TRBD1 aligns across 7 bases. The CDR3 has 16 amino acids. Trimming cost V 2 bases and J 7 bases; bases outside gene matches: 11. CDR1 is MNHNS and CDR2 is SASEGT in the germline V gene.

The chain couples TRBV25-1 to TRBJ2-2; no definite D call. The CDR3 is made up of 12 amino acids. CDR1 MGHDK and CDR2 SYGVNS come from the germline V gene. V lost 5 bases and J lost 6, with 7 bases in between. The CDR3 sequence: CASSKLAGELFF. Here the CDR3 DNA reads TGTGCCAGCAGTAAATTGGCCGGGGAGCTGTTTTTT.

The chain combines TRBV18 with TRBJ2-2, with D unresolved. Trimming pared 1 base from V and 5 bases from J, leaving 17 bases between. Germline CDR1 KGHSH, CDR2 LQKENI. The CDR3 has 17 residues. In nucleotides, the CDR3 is TGTGCCAGCTCACCACGGTCGGGCAGCTGGAAGACCGGGGAGCTGTTTTTT. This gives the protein CASSPRSGSWKTGELFF.

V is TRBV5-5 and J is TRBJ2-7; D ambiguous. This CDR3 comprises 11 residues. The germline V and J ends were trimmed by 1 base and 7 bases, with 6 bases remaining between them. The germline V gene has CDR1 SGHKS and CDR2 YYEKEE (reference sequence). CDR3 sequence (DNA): TGTGCCAGCAGCTTGATCAGGGAGCAGTACTTC. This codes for CASSLIREQYF.

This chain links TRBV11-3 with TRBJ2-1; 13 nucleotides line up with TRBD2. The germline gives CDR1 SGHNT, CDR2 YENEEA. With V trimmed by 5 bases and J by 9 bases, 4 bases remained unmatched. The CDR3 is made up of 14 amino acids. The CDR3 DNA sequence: TGTGCCAGCAGCGGACGGACTAGCGGGAGTGAGCAGTTCTTC. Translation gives CASSGRTSGSEQFF.

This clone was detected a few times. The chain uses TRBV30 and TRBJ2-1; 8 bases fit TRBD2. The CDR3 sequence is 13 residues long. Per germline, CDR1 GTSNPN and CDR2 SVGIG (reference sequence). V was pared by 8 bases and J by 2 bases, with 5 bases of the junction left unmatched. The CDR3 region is CARGGLAYNEQFF. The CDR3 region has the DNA TGTGCCCGGGGGGGACTAGCCTACAATGAGCAGTTCTTC.

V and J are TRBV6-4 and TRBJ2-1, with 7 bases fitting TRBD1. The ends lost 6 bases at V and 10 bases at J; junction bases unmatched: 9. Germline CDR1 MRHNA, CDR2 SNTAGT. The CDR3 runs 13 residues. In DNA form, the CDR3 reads TGTGCCAGCAGAGCCAACAGGGGCGGAGAGCAGTTCTTC. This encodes CASRANRGGEQFF.

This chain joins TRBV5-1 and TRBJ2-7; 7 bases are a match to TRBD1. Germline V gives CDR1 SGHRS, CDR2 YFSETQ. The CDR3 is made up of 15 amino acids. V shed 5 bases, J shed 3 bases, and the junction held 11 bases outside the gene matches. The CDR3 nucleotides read TGCGCCAGCAGGGTTTCAGGGGGAACCTTCTACGAGCAGTACTTC. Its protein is CASRVSGGTFYEQYF.

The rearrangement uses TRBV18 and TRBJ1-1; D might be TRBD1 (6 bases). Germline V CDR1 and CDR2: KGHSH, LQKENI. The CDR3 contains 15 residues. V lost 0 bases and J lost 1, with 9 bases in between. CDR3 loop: CASSPPDSRNTEAFF. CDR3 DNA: TGTGCCAGCTCACCACCGGACAGTAGGAACACTGAAGCTTTCTTT. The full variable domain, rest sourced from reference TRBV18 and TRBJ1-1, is NAGVMQNPRHLVRRRGQEARLRCSPMKGHSHVYWYRQLPEEGLKFMVYLQKENIIDESGMPKERFSAEFPKEGPSILRIQQVVRGDSAAYFCASSPPDSRNTEAFFGQGTRLTVV.

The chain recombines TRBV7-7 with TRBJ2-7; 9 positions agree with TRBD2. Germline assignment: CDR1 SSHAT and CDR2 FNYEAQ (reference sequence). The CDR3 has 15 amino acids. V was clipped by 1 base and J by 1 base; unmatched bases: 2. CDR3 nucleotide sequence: TGTGCCAGCAGCTTAGGACTAGCGGAGTCCTACGAGCAGTACTTC. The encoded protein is CASSLGLAESYEQYF.

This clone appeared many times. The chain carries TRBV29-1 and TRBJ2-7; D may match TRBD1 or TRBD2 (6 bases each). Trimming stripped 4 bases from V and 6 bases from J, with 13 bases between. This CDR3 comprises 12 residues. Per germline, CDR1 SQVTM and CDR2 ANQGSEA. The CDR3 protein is CSVVVGGGEQYF. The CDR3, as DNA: TGCAGCGTTGTGGTCGGAGGGGGCGAGCAGTACTTC.

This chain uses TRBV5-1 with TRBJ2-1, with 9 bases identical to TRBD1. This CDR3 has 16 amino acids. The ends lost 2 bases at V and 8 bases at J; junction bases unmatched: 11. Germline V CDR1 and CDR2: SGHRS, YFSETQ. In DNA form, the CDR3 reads TGCGCCAGCAGCTTATCCGGGACAGGGACCTCGGATGAGCAGTTCTTC. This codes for CASSLSGTGTSDEQFF.